This passage covers 28 T cell receptor beta chains from one sample sequenced in a study of Graves' ophthalmopathy and Graves' hyperthyroidism. Amplifying from RNA transcripts, the study obtained TCR beta CDR3 regions. HTBI primers served in a first-round RT-PCR, which a second-round multiplex PCR followed. TCRdb redid the calling of the multiplex PCR reads with MiXCR, one entry per CDR3 protein. Of hundreds of thousands of distinct CDR3 sequences in the sample, 20% to 25% were seen once. The sample was peripheral blood. The source is a woman aged 50 to 60 with Graves' ophthalmopathy.

This clonotype was seen many times. The V gene is TRBV6-2 or TRBV6-3, the J gene TRBJ1-3; D gene uncertain. The CDR3 extends over 14 amino acids. Germline lookup yields CDR1 MNHEY and CDR2 SVGEGT. Trimming removed 2 bases from V and 8 bases from J, with 13 bases in between. In nucleotides, the CDR3 is TGTGCCAGCAGTTACGGTACGAAGGTCGACACCATATATTTT. Its protein is CASSYGTKVDTIYF.

This clonotype was counted at least ten times. The V and J genes are TRBV12-3 or TRBV12-4 and TRBJ2-7, with 10 bases lining up with TRBD2. The trim removed 2 bases at V and 3 bases at J, leaving 16 bases unmatched. The CDR3 totals 19 residues. The CDR3 reads CASSLIFSGRPSGNYEQYF. DNA for the CDR3: TGTGCCAGCAGTTTAATCTTTAGCGGGAGGCCCTCCGGGAACTACGAGCAGTACTTC.

The chain combines TRBV6-2 or TRBV6-3 with TRBJ1-4; D is ambiguous. Germline V CDR1 and CDR2: MNHEY, SVGEGT. The CDR3 is made up of 15 amino acids. The V end was cut by 5 bases, the J end by 0 bases, with 10 bases between. CDR3 sequence: CASSEIPTTNEKLFF. The CDR3 DNA reads as TGTGCCAGCAGTGAGATCCCGACAACTAATGAAAAACTGTTTTTT.

Ten or more counts support this clonotype. The CDR3 here is CAWSQRETQYF. In nucleotides, the CDR3 is TGTGCCTGGAGTCAGCGAGAGACCCAGTACTTC. The V gene is TRBV30, the J gene TRBJ2-5; D gene unclear. V gave up 2 bases and J gave up 4 bases, with 5 bases separating them. The CDR3 length is 11 residues. Germline CDR1 reads GTSNPN; CDR2 reads SVGIG (reference sequence).

This clonotype was picked up many times. The genes are TRBV28 and TRBJ1-1; no firm D call. The ends were cut back, 4 bases at V and 8 bases at J, with 5 bases in the middle. The CDR3 has 10 residues. Germline V gene lookup returns CDR1 MDHEN and CDR2 SYDVKM. CDR3: CASSSEEAFF. In DNA, the CDR3 is TGTGCCAGCAGTTCTGAGGAAGCTTTCTTT.

This clonotype was recorded many times. V and J are TRBV6-1 and TRBJ1-5; possibly TRBD1 for D (5 bases). Germline V gene data show CDR1 as MNHNS and CDR2 as SASEGT. Trimming took off 8 bases at V and 3 bases at J, with 11 bases between the two ends. The CDR3 consists of 13 residues. The CDR3 region is CASQRGFNQPQHF. The CDR3 DNA reads as TGTGCCAGCCAAAGGGGCTTCAATCAGCCCCAGCATTTT.

Ten or more counts support this clonotype. V usage is TRBV28 and J usage is TRBJ2-5, with 7 bases that match TRBD2. The V segment lost 2 bases and the J segment 5 bases; nucleotides outside the gene matches: 5. Germline assignment: CDR1 MDHEN and CDR2 SYDVKM. This CDR3 comprises 14 residues. The CDR3 loop reads CASSLQGGSETQYF. The DNA of the CDR3 is TGTGCCAGCAGTTTACAGGGCGGGAGCGAGACCCAGTACTTC.

The V call is TRBV30, the J call TRBJ1-2; the D gene is possibly TRBD1 (5 bases). The CDR3 is 14 residues long. The germline V gene has CDR1 GTSNPN and CDR2 SVGIG (reference sequence). Trimming took 3 bases from V and 6 from J, leaving 17 bases between them. CDR3 nucleotide sequence: TGTGCCTGGAGGGCCAAAGGGACGGGGAATGGCTACACCTTC. This translates into CAWRAKGTGNGYTF.

V gene TRBV5-5 combines with J gene TRBJ1-1, with no clear D. Trimming shortened V by 3 bases and J by 0 bases, and 9 bases separated the two germline ends. The CDR3 is made up of 14 amino acids. Germline CDR1 reads SGHKS; CDR2 reads YYEKEE (reference sequence). DNA of the CDR3: TGTGCCAGCAGCTCGAAAGGACTGAACACTGAAGCTTTCTTT. Amino acid sequence: CASSSKGLNTEAFF.

This clonotype was seen at least ten times. The rearrangement joins TRBV24-1 to TRBJ2-5; 9 positions agree with TRBD2. CDR3 size: 14 residues. Per germline, CDR1 KGHDR and CDR2 SFDVKD. V dropped 4 bases and J dropped 4; count of bases not matched to a gene: 3. The CDR3 DNA sequence: TGTGCCACCAGTGACGGCGGGAGGGCAGAGACCCAGTACTTC. This gives the protein CATSDGGRAETQYF.

The CDR3 region is CASSLRTGGRTEAFF. The CDR3 region has the DNA TGTGCCAGCTCACTCCGGACAGGGGGCCGAACTGAAGCTTTCTTT. The chain employs TRBV18 and TRBJ1-1, with 11 bases lining up with TRBD1. Trimming cost V 4 bases and J 5 bases; bases outside gene matches: 6. Germline values: CDR1 KGHSH, CDR2 LQKENI. This CDR3 spans 15 amino acids.

This clonotype was detected many times. The V gene is TRBV28, the J gene TRBJ1-1, with no clear D. Between the trimmed V and J ends, which lost 7 bases and 11 bases, there was a span of 20 bases. In germline, CDR1 is MDHEN, CDR2 SYDVKM. There are 13 residues in the CDR3. CDR3 DNA: TGTGCCAGCAAGGGAGACTCGCGGGTGGGGGCTTTCTTT. Protein: CASKGDSRVGAFF.

This clonotype was counted at least ten times. The genes are TRBV19 and TRBJ1-1; D possibly corresponds to TRBD1 (6 bases). CDR3 length equals 15 residues. V shed 3 bases and J shed 4 bases, with 15 bases lying between them. CDR1 LNHDA and CDR2 SQIVND come from the germline V gene (reference sequence). CDR3 sequence (DNA): TGTGCCAGTAGTATGCGGACGGGAGGGGGCACTGAAGCTTTCTTT. Amino acid sequence: CASSMRTGGGTEAFF.

On this clonotype itself: A much bigger clone sits one base away, suggesting this may be a read error. The rearrangement uses TRBV20-1 and TRBJ1-2, with 11 bases fitting TRBD1. This CDR3 contains 15 residues. Trimming removed 0 bases from V and 7 bases from J; junction bases left unmatched: 7. CDR1 and CDR2 (germline): DFQATT, SNEGSKA (reference sequence). The CDR3 sequence is CSARDLGQGVFGYTF. The DNA of the CDR3 is TGCAGTGCTAGAGATCTGGGACAGGGGGTGTTTGGCTACACCTTC.

This rearrangement joins TRBV5-1 to TRBJ2-7; 13 nucleotides agree with TRBD2. Germline-derived CDR1 and CDR2 are SGHRS and YFSETQ. V gave up 3 bases and J gave up 6 bases; unmatched junction bases: 6. This CDR3 is built from 15 residues. The CDR3 region has the DNA TGCGCCAGCAGCTCCGGGACTAGCGGGATAGGCGAGCAGTACTTC. This codes for CASSSGTSGIGEQYF.

This clonotype came up many times. The genes are TRBV6-1 and TRBJ1-5, with 10 bases aligning to TRBD1. CDR1 and CDR2 (germline): MNHNS, SASEGT. The CDR3 extends over 15 amino acids. Unmatched junction bases numbered 6, after V lost 7 bases and J lost 3 bases. The DNA for the CDR3 is TGTGCCAGCAAGGACAGGGGGTCCTACAATCAGCCCCAGCATTTT. It codes for CASKDRGSYNQPQHF.

This clonotype was detected only once. The rearrangement uses TRBV15 and TRBJ2-7; D is unresolved. The length of the CDR3 is 15 residues. The V and J ends lost 1 base and 2 bases respectively, with 12 bases between them. Germline assignment: CDR1 LNHNV and CDR2 YYDKDF (reference sequence). The CDR3 loop is CATSRGPAQAYEQYF. The CDR3, as DNA: TGTGCCACCAGCAGAGGACCGGCCCAAGCCTACGAGCAGTACTTC.

This clonotype was counted ten times or more. CDR3 sequence: CAIMRPGTDTQYF. CDR3 DNA: TGTGCCATCATGCGGCCAGGCACAGATACGCAGTATTTT. The chain has TRBV10-3 and TRBJ2-3; D is undetermined. CDR1 is ENHRY and CDR2 is SYGVKD in the germline V gene. This CDR3 region has 13 residues. V lost 7 bases, J lost 1 base, and 9 bases lay in between.

In this sample, this clonotype turned up many times. The chain combines TRBV5-1 with TRBJ1-1, with D possibly matching TRBD1 (5 bases). CDR1 SGHRS and CDR2 YFSETQ come from the germline V gene. This CDR3 has 15 amino acids. The ends were cut back, 0 bases at V and 10 bases at J, with 19 bases in the middle. The CDR3 DNA reads as TGCGCCAGCAGCTTGGGTTGGGACCTGGGAGTGGGAGCTTTCTTT. Its protein is CASSLGWDLGVGAFF.

There are many counts of this clonotype. The V call is TRBV7-8, the J call TRBJ2-3; tentatively, D is TRBD2 (6 bases). Germline assignment: CDR1 SGHVS and CDR2 FQNEAQ. V was shortened by 2 bases and J by 5 bases, with 17 bases between the two germline ends. The CDR3 totals 16 residues. The CDR3 region is CASSLTRGGRGDTQYF. The CDR3 DNA is TGTGCCAGCAGCTTAACCCGGGGAGGACGAGGAGATACGCAGTATTTT. Combining the CDR3 with reference TRBV7-8 and TRBJ2-3 gives the whole variable domain GAGVSQSPRYKVAKRGQDVALRCDPISGHVSLFWYQQALGQGPEFLTYFQNEAQLDKSGLPSDRFFAERPEGSVSTLKIQRTQQEDSAVYLCASSLTRGGRGDTQYFGPGTRLTVL.

This clonotype was seen repeatedly, ten times or more. The CDR3 reads CASSDRTRETQYF. Written as DNA, the CDR3 is TGTGCCAGCAGTGACAGAACGCGAGAGACCCAGTACTTC. V usage is TRBV28 and J usage is TRBJ2-5; maybe TRBD1 (5 bases). The CDR3 extends over 13 amino acids. Germline V CDR1 and CDR2: MDHEN, SYDVKM. V lost 5 bases to trimming and J lost 4 bases, with 11 bases between them.

This clonotype was observed many times. The CDR3 DNA sequence: TGTGCCAGCAACCCAAGAGGACGAAGCTCCTACGAGCAGTACTTC. It yields the protein CASNPRGRSSYEQYF. This sequence joins TRBV27 and TRBJ2-7; D ambiguous. Deletions cut 7 bases from V and 0 bases from J, with 16 bases between. The CDR3 extends over 15 amino acids. Germline V gene data show CDR1 as MNHEY and CDR2 as SMNVEV (reference sequence).

This clonotype was counted ten times or more. This sequence joins TRBV24-1 and TRBJ1-3; possibly TRBD1 for D (5 bases). Deletions cut 3 bases from V and 0 bases from J, with 11 bases between. CDR1 and CDR2 from the germline V gene are KGHDR and SFDVKD. The CDR3 loop spans 16 amino acids. CDR3 nucleotides: TGTGCCACCAGTGATACCCGGGACGGCTCTGGAAACACCATATATTTT. Translating it yields CATSDTRDGSGNTIYF.

This clonotype was recorded at least ten times. The CDR3 DNA follows: TGTGCCAGCAGTGAGTATCTCTACGAGCAGTACTTC. It specifies CASSEYLYEQYF. V is TRBV2 and J is TRBJ2-7, with D unresolved. Germline loops: CDR1 SNHLY, CDR2 FYNNEI. This CDR3 has 12 residues. V lost 3 bases to trimming and J lost 3 bases, with 6 bases between them.

This clonotype was observed many times. The chain links TRBV6-1 to TRBJ2-5, with D tentatively TRBD1 (6 bases). Trimming removed 5 bases from V and 5 bases from J, with 12 bases in between. The CDR3 is 13 amino acids. Germline CDR1 is MNHNS and CDR2 is SASEGT. CDR3 DNA sequence: TGTGCCAGCAGTCCACAGGGTTTCGAGACCCAGTACTTC. Its translation is CASSPQGFETQYF.

The gene calls are TRBV6-2 or TRBV6-3 and TRBJ1-2; maybe TRBD1 (6 bases). CDR1 MNHEY and CDR2 SVGEGT come from the germline V gene. Trimming left V 6 bases short and J 6 bases short, with 11 bases between. This CDR3 comprises 12 residues. CDR3 sequence: CASRQGFDGYTF. The DNA for the CDR3 is TGTGCCAGCAGACAGGGATTCGATGGCTACACCTTC.

This clonotype was seen at least ten times. The chain couples TRBV30 to TRBJ1-5; TRBD1 aligns across 7 bases. Unmatched junction bases numbered 5, after V lost 2 bases and J lost 4 bases. This CDR3 contains 14 residues. Germline loops: CDR1 GTSNPN, CDR2 SVGIG (reference sequence). CDR3 in DNA: TGTGCCTGGAGTTTGGGGGACAGAAATCAGCCCCAGCATTTT. Protein sequence: CAWSLGDRNQPQHF.

Ten or more counts support this clonotype. V usage is TRBV4-2 and J usage is TRBJ1-5; D gene ambiguous. CDR1 and CDR2 (germline): LGHNA, YNFKEQ. This CDR3 has 15 amino acids. Trimming pared 0 bases from V and 6 bases from J, leaving 12 bases between. The CDR3 protein is CASSQDPTLFQPQHF. For the CDR3, the DNA is TGTGCCAGCAGCCAAGATCCCACATTATTTCAGCCCCAGCATTTT.